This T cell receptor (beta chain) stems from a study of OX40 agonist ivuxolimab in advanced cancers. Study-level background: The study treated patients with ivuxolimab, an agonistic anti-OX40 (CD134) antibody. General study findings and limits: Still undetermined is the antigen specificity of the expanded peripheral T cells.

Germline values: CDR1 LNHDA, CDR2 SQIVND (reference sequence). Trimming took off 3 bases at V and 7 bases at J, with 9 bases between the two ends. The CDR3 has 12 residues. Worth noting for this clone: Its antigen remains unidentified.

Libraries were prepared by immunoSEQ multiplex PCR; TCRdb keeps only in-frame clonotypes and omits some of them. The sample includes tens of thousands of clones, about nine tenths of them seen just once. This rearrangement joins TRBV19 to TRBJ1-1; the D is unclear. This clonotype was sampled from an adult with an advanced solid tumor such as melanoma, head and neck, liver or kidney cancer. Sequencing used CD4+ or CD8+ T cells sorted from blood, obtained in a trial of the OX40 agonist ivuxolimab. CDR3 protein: CASSIPPLEAFF. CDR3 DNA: TGTGCCAGTAGTATCCCCCCTCTTGAAGCTTTCTTT.